The 23 T cell receptor beta chains listed next were all sequenced from one sample in a study of blood T cells in healthy people across ages. Together with a sample-barcoded 5' primer, a J-beta primer mix was included in a second PCR lasting about 7 to 12 cycles. MiXCR, applied by TCRdb to the 5' RACE reads, yields one record per CDR3 protein. The repertoire holds hundreds of thousands of distinct CDR3 sequences, with roughly three fifths as singletons. The source material was blood. The receptors derive from a man aged 40-50 years in good health.

Here the CDR3 DNA reads TGTGCCAGCAGCTCCCAGGGCGGCTCTGGGGCCAACGTCCTGACTTTC. Amino acid sequence: CASSSQGGSGANVLTF. The chain is built from TRBV7-6 and TRBJ2-6; D perhaps matches TRBD1 (5 bases). The CDR3 has 16 amino acids. Looked up from germline, CDR1 is SGHVS and CDR2 is FNYEAQ. Trimming removed 4 bases from V and 0 bases from J, with 10 bases in between.

V and J are TRBV6-5 and TRBJ1-6; 8 bases line up with TRBD1. There are 15 residues in the CDR3. V lost 2 bases, J lost 7 bases, and 4 bases stayed unmatched. Germline lookup yields CDR1 MNHEY and CDR2 SVGAGI. CDR3 nucleotides: TGTGCCAGCAGTTACGGGACAGGAGGGAATTCACCCCTCCACTTT. It specifies CASSYGTGGNSPLHF.

The gene calls are TRBV28 and TRBJ2-1, with D maybe TRBD1 (5 bases). V was shortened by 2 bases and J by 0 bases, with 14 bases between the two germline ends. This CDR3 has 17 amino acids. The germline gives CDR1 MDHEN, CDR2 SYDVKM. The CDR3 protein is CASSLGSLQGSYNEQFF. Written as DNA, the CDR3 is TGTGCCAGCAGTTTAGGGTCTCTGCAGGGCTCCTACAATGAGCAGTTCTTC.

Worth noting for this clonotype: Compared with germline, one end of the junction differs, possibly owing to a read error. The rearrangement joins TRBV29-1 to TRBJ2-6; D is ambiguous. Per germline, CDR1 SQVTM and CDR2 ANQGSEA. This CDR3 comprises 15 residues. The CDR3 DNA is TGCGGCGTTGGGCAGGTGAACTCTGGGGCCAACGTCCTGACTTTC. It codes for CGVGQVNSGANVLTF.

CDR3 in amino acids: CASRLDTQYF. In DNA, the CDR3 is TGTGCCAGCAGGCTTGATACGCAGTATTTT. This chain uses TRBV25-1 with TRBJ2-3; unclear D gene. V shed 6 bases and J shed 6 bases, with 4 bases lying between them. Per germline, CDR1 MGHDK and CDR2 SYGVNS. The CDR3 has 10 residues.

This sequence joins TRBV7-6 and TRBJ2-5; 8 bases fit TRBD2. The ends lost 1 base at V and 5 bases at J; junction bases unmatched: 6. The CDR3 runs to 15 residues. Germline V gives CDR1 SGHVS, CDR2 FNYEAQ. The CDR3 nucleotides read TGTGCCAGCAGCTTAGAACTAGCGGAGGGGGAGACCCAGTACTTC. Amino acid sequence: CASSLELAEGETQYF. The complete variable domain, with remaining parts taken from reference TRBV7-6 and TRBJ2-5, reads GAGVSQSPRYKVTKRGQDVALRCDPISGHVSLYWYRQALGQGPEFLTYFNYEAQQDKSGLPNDRFSAERPEGSISTLTIQRTEQRDSAMYRCASSLELAEGETQYFGPGTRLLVL.

This chain joins TRBV20-1 and TRBJ2-7, with D perhaps TRBD1 or TRBD2 (5 bases each). The V end lost 0 bases, the J end lost 4 bases, and 13 bases lay between the germline ends. Looked up from germline, CDR1 is DFQATT and CDR2 is SNEGSKA (reference sequence). The CDR3 totals 14 residues. The CDR3 sequence is CSARDRGTKYEQYF. CDR3 nucleotides: TGCAGTGCTAGAGATCGTGGGACCAAATACGAGCAGTACTTC.

The chain carries TRBV5-1 and TRBJ2-1; 8 bases match TRBD2. CDR1 is SGHRS, CDR2 YFSETQ, per germline. This CDR3 spans 16 amino acids. Unmatched junction bases numbered 9, after V lost 0 bases and J lost 7 bases. CDR3 in amino acids: CASSLEYSLAGNEQFF. Written as DNA, the CDR3 is TGCGCCAGCAGCTTGGAGTATTCATTAGCGGGGAATGAGCAGTTCTTC.

The rearrangement joins TRBV15 to TRBJ2-7; no clear D gene. This CDR3 comprises 16 residues. In germline, CDR1 is LNHNV, CDR2 YYDKDF (reference sequence). Between the trimmed V and J ends, which lost 0 bases and 0 bases, there was a span of 12 bases. The chain's CDR3 is CATSREHARISYEQYF. The CDR3 region has the DNA TGTGCCACCAGCAGAGAACACGCGCGAATCTCCTACGAGCAGTACTTC.

This clonotype turned up a few times. V gene TRBV5-1 combines with J gene TRBJ2-5; maybe TRBD2 (6 bases). The V gene's germline CDR1 is SGHRS and CDR2 YFSETQ. The CDR3 runs to 16 residues. V lost 2 bases to trimming and J lost 5 bases, with 19 bases between them. The CDR3 bases are TGCGCCAGCAGCTTTGGGTCCACAGGCGGAGGGGAGACCCAGTACTTC. Protein sequence: CASSFGSTGGGETQYF.

The rearrangement joins TRBV12-3 or TRBV12-4 to TRBJ2-3, with D perhaps TRBD2 (6 bases). Trimming shortened V by 4 bases and J by 0 bases, and 14 bases separated the two germline ends. The CDR3 is made up of 16 amino acids. CDR3 bases: TGTGCCAGCAGTTCCCTTAGCGGAGGAAGCACAGATACGCAGTATTTT. Protein: CASSSLSGGSTDTQYF.

This clonotype was observed once. The chain uses TRBV7-3 and TRBJ1-1, with TRBD1 as a possible D gene (5 bases). V was clipped by 0 bases and J by 1 base, with 9 bases between them. The CDR3 consists of 15 residues. The germline CDR1 and CDR2 sequences are SGHTA and FQGTGA. The chain's CDR3 is CASSLTPGENTEAFF. CDR3 DNA: TGTGCCAGCAGCTTAACGCCGGGGGAGAACACTGAAGCTTTCTTT.

This chain uses TRBV28 with TRBJ2-7, with a weak D call TRBD2 (5 bases). From germline, CDR1 is MDHEN and CDR2 SYDVKM. Trimming pared 2 bases from V and 7 bases from J, leaving 9 bases between. The CDR3 sequence is 12 residues long. For the CDR3, the DNA is TGTGCCAGCAGTTTACAAACGGGGGAGCAGTACTTC. Translated, it gives CASSLQTGEQYF.

V usage is TRBV4-2 and J usage is TRBJ2-5, with a tentative D call TRBD2 (6 bases). Trimming took off 4 bases at V and 0 bases at J, with 36 bases between the two ends. Germline CDR1 and CDR2: LGHNA and YNFKEQ. This CDR3 has 23 residues. CDR3 nucleotide sequence: TGTGCCAGCAGCCCCAAACGAATGAACCCCGGGAGCCCATACCCCTCACACCAAGAGACCCAGTACTTC. It specifies CASSPKRMNPGSPYPSHQETQYF.

The rearrangement links TRBV18 to TRBJ2-5; D is perhaps TRBD2 (5 bases). V was clipped by 3 bases and J by 11 bases, with 19 bases between them. The CDR3 spans 14 residues. In germline, CDR1 is KGHSH, CDR2 LQKENI. The CDR3 loop is CASSPPGAMWEQYF. The CDR3 nucleotides read TGTGCCAGCTCACCTCCAGGAGCTATGTGGGAGCAGTACTTC.

This chain connects TRBV6-1 to TRBJ1-2; D may be TRBD1 (5 bases). Germline loops: CDR1 MNHNS, CDR2 SASEGT. This CDR3 has 14 amino acids. Trimming stripped 4 bases from V and 5 bases from J, with 14 bases between. Written as DNA, the CDR3 is TGTGCCAGCAGTGGGGACCTCTATGGGTATGGCTACACCTTC. Its translation is CASSGDLYGYGYTF.

V and J are TRBV2 and TRBJ2-5; D gene ambiguous. Germline CDR1 SNHLY, CDR2 FYNNEI. Trimming removed 4 bases from V and 1 base from J, with 10 bases in between. This CDR3 contains 14 residues. As DNA, the CDR3 is TGTGCCAGCAGTGCCGTTATGGGCCAAGAGACCCAGTACTTC. As protein: CASSAVMGQETQYF.

The rearrangement joins TRBV9 to TRBJ1-2, with D hard to call. CDR1 is SGDLS and CDR2 is YYNGEE in the germline V gene. This CDR3 is built from 18 residues. V lost 3 bases and J lost 7, with 28 bases in between. The CDR3 loop is CASSGVGNSAGLKGGYTF. CDR3 DNA sequence: TGTGCCAGCAGCGGCGTCGGGAACAGCGCAGGCCTAAAGGGTGGCTACACCTTC.

V gene TRBV29-1 combines with J gene TRBJ2-4, with 8 bases matching TRBD2. The CDR3 is made up of 12 amino acids. The junction had 5 bases not matched to a gene; V was cut back by 5 bases and J by 8 bases. Germline V gene lookup returns CDR1 SQVTM and CDR2 ANQGSEA. Here the CDR3 reads CSVRSGSHIQYF. The CDR3, as DNA: TGCAGCGTTCGCAGCGGGAGTCACATTCAGTACTTC. The complete variable domain, with remaining parts taken from reference TRBV29-1 and TRBJ2-4, reads SAVISQKPSRDICQRGTSLTIQCQVDSQVTMMFWYRQQPGQSLTLIATANQGSEATYESGFVIDKFPISRPNLTFSTLTVSNMSPEDSSIYLCSVRSGSHIQYFGAGTRLSVL.

The chain joins TRBV20-1 to TRBJ2-3; 9 bases fit TRBD2. The germline V gene has CDR1 DFQATT and CDR2 SNEGSKA (reference sequence). The CDR3 loop spans 14 amino acids. The V and J ends lost 5 bases and 3 bases, in that order; junction bases with no gene match: 6. DNA for the CDR3: TGCAGTGCTGAAAGCGGGGGGTGGACAGATACGCAGTATTTT. Translated, it gives CSAESGGWTDTQYF.

This chain joins TRBV6-1 and TRBJ2-7; possibly TRBD1 for D (5 bases). Germline V CDR1 and CDR2: MNHNS, SASEGT. V was pared by 2 bases and J by 9 bases, with 11 bases between. This CDR3 is 12 amino acids long. This chain's CDR3 is CASSEQGRVQYF. CDR3 nucleotide sequence: TGTGCCAGCAGTGAACAGGGTAGGGTGCAGTACTTC.

This chain links TRBV4-3 with TRBJ2-3; possibly TRBD2 for D (5 bases). V was clipped by 0 bases and J by 0 bases, with 10 bases between them. The CDR3 sequence is 16 residues long. Germline loops: CDR1 LGHNA, CDR2 YSLEER. Here the CDR3 DNA reads TGCGCCAGCAGCCAAGATTCCGGGATAAGCACAGATACGCAGTATTTT. Residues: CASSQDSGISTDTQYF.

This chain joins TRBV20-1 and TRBJ2-3; 12 nucleotides line up with TRBD2. CDR3 length: 16 amino acids. The trim removed 2 bases at V and 2 bases at J, leaving 5 bases unmatched. Germline V gene sequence: CDR1 DFQATT, CDR2 SNEGSKA (reference sequence). The CDR3 is CSARSSGRAFTDTQYF. Written as DNA, the CDR3 is TGCAGTGCTAGATCTAGCGGGAGGGCGTTCACAGATACGCAGTATTTT.